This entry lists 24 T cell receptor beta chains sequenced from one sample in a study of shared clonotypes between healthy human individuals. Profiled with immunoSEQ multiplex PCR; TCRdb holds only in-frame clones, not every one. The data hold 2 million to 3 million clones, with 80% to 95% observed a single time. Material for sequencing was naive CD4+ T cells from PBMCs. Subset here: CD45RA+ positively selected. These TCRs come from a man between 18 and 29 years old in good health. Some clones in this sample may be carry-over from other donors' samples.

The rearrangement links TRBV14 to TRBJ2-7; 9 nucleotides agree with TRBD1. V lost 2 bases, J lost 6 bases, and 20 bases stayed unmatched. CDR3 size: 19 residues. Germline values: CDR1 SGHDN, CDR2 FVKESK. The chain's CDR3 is CASSQRILSTGGSSFEQYF. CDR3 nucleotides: TGTGCCAGCAGCCAAAGAATCCTATCGACAGGGGGATCATCATTCGAGCAGTACTTC.

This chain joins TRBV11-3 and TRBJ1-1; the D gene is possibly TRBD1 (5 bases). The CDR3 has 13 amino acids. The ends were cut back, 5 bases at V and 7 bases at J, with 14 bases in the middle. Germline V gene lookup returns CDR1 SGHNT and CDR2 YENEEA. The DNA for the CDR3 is TGTGCCAGCAGCCACACTACGGGGGATGAAGCTTTCTTT. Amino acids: CASSHTTGDEAFF.

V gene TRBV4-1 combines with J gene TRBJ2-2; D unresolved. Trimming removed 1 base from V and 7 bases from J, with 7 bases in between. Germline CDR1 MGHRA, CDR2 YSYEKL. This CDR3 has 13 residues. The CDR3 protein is CASSQVVGGELFF. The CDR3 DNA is TGCGCCAGCAGCCAAGTGGTAGGCGGGGAGCTGTTTTTT.

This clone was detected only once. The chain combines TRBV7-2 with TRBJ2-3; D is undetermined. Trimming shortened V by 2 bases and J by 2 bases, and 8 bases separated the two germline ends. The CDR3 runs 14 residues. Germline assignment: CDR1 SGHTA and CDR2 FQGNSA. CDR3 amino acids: CASSLKPHTDTQYF. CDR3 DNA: TGTGCCAGCAGCTTAAAGCCTCACACAGATACGCAGTATTTT.

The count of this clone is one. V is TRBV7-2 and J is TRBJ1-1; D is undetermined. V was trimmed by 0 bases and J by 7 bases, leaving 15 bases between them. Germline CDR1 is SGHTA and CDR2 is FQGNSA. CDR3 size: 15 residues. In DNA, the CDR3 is TGTGCCAGCAGCTTAGCCACATCATTCACCGGTGAAGCTTTCTTT. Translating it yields CASSLATSFTGEAFF.

CDR3 DNA sequence: TGTGCCAGCAGTTTTGCTCGGGGGATTGAGCAGTACTTC. Translated: CASSFARGIEQYF. The chain combines TRBV28 with TRBJ2-7, with a weak D call TRBD2 (6 bases). Trimming took off 3 bases at V and 7 bases at J, with 13 bases between the two ends. This CDR3 has 13 residues. The germline CDR1 and CDR2 sequences are MDHEN and SYDVKM.

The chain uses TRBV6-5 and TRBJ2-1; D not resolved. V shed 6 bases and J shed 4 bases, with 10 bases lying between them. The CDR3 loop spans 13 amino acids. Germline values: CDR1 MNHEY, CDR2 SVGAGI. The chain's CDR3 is CASRAGGYNEQFF. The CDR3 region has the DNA TGTGCCAGCAGGGCTGGCGGTTACAATGAGCAGTTCTTC.

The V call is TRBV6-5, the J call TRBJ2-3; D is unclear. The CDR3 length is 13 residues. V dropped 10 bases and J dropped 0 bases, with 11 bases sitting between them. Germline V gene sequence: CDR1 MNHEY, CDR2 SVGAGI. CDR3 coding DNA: TGTGCCACCAGACTGGATAGCACAGATACGCAGTATTTT. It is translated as CATRLDSTDTQYF.

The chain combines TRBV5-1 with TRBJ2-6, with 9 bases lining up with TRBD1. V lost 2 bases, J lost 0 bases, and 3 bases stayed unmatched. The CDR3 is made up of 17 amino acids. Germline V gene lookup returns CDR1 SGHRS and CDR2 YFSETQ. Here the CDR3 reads CASSFGTGPSGANVLTF. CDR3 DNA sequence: TGCGCCAGCAGCTTTGGGACAGGGCCCTCTGGGGCCAACGTCCTGACTTTC. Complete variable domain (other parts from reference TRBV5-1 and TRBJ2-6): KAGVTQTPRYLIKTRGQQVTLSCSPISGHRSVSWYQQTPGQGLQFLFEYFSETQRNKGNFPGRFSGRQFSNSRSEMNVSTLELGDSALYLCASSFGTGPSGANVLTFGAGSRLTVL.

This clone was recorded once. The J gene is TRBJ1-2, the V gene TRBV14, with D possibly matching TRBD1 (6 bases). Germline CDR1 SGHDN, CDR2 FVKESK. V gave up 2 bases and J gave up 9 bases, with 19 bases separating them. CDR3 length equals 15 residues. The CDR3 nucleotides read TGTGCCAGCAGCCAAAAGCGACAGGAGGACGAAAGCTACACCTTC. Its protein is CASSQKRQEDESYTF. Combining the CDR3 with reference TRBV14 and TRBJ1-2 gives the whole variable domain EAGVTQFPSHSVIEKGQTVTLRCDPISGHDNLYWYRRVMGKEIKFLLHFVKESKQDESGMPNNRFLAERTGGTYSTLKVQPAELEDSGVYFCASSQKRQEDESYTFGSGTRLTVV.

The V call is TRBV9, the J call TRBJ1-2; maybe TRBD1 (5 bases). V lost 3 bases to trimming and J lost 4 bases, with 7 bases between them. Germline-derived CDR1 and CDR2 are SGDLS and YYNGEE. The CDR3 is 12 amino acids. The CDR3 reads CASSAGVYGYTF. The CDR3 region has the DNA TGTGCCAGCAGCGCGGGGGTCTATGGCTACACCTTC.

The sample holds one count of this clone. The CDR3 coding sequence is TGTGCCAGCAGCTTTCTAGCGGGAGGTCAAGATACGCAGTATTTT. Amino acid sequence: CASSFLAGGQDTQYF. This chain uses TRBV2 with TRBJ2-3; 11 bases line up with TRBD2. CDR1 is SNHLY, CDR2 FYNNEI, per germline. The V gene end was trimmed by 6 bases and the J gene end by 5 bases; junction bases not matched to a gene: 7. The CDR3 has 15 residues.

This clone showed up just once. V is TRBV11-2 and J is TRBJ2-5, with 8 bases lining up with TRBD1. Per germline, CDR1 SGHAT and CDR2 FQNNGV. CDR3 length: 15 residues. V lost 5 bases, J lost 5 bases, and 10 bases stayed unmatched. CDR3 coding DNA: TGTGCCAGCAGCCCCAGGACAGGGACGGGGGAGACCCAGTACTTC. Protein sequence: CASSPRTGTGETQYF.

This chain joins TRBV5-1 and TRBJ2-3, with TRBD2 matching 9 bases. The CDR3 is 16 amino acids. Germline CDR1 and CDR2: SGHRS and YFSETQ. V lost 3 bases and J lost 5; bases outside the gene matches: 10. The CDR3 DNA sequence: TGCGCCAGCAGCTATGATGGCGGGAGGGCGGTAGATACGCAGTATTTT. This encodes CASSYDGGRAVDTQYF.

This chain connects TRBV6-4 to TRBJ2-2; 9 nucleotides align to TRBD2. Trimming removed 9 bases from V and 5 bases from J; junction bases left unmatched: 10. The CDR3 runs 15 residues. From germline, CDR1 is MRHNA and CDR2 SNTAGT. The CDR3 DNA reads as TGTGCCAGTTTCGGGCTAGCGGGACTAACCGGGGAGCTGTTTTTT. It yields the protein CASFGLAGLTGELFF.

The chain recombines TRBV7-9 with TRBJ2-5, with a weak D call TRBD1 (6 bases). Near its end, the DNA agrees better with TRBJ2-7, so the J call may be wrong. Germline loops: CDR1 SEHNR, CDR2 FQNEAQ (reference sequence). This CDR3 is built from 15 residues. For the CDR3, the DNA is TGTGCCAGCAGCCCAAAGGGGGTTGAGATCAACGAGCAGTACTTC. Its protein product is CASSPKGVEINEQYF.

The DNA for the CDR3 is TGTGCCAGCAGTTTATCTGCTACGACGGGCTACGAGCAGTACTTC. It encodes CASSLSATTGYEQYF. The chain couples TRBV27 to TRBJ2-7, with D uncertain. Germline V gives CDR1 MNHEY, CDR2 SMNVEV (reference sequence). Trimming cost V 0 bases and J 3 bases, with 12 bases left between them. The CDR3 runs to 15 residues.

CDR3 amino acids: CASSPSWVADGADTQYF. The CDR3 region has the DNA TGTGCCAGCAGTCCCTCGTGGGTAGCGGATGGAGCAGATACGCAGTATTTT. The V call is TRBV27, the J call TRBJ2-3, with a possible D match to TRBD2 (6 bases). The germline CDR1 and CDR2 sequences are MNHEY and SMNVEV (reference sequence). With 5 bases removed from V and 4 bases from J, the gap between germline ends came to 22 bases. This CDR3 region has 17 residues.

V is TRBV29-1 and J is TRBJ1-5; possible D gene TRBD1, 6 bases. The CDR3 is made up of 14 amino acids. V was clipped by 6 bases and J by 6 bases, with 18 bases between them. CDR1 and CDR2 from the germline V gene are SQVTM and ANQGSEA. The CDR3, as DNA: TGCAGCGTGTCCGAGGGGGGCCTAGGTCAGCCCCAGCATTTT. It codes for CSVSEGGLGQPQHF.

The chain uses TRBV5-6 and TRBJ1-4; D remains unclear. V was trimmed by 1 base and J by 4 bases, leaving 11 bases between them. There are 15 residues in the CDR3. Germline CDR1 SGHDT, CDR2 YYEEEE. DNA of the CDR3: TGTGCCAGCAGCTTGTTTGGGGTTAGTAATGAAAAACTGTTTTTT. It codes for CASSLFGVSNEKLFF.

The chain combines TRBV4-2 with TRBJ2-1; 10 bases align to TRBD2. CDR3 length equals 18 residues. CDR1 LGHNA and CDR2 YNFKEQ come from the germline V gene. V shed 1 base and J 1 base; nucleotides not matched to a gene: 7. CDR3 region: CASSQATTSGNSYNEQFF. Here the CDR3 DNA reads TGTGCCAGCAGCCAAGCTACAACTAGCGGGAATTCCTACAATGAGCAGTTCTTC.

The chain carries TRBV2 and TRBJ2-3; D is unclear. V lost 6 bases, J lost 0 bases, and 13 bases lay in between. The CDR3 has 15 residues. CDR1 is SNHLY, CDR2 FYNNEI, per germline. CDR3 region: CASRQEAPSTDTQYF. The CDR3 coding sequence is TGTGCCAGCAGACAAGAGGCACCTAGCACAGATACGCAGTATTTT.

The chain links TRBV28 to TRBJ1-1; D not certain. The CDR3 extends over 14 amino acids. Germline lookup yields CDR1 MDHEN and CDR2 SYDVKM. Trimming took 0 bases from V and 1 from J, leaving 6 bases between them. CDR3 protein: CASSLWSGNTEAFF. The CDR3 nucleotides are TGTGCCAGCAGTTTATGGTCTGGGAACACTGAAGCTTTCTTT. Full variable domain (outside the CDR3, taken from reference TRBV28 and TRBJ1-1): DVKVTQSSRYLVKRTGEKVFLECVQDMDHENMFWYRQDPGLGLRLIYFSYDVKMKEKGDIPEGYSVSREKKERFSLILESASTNQTSMYLCASSLWSGNTEAFFGQGTRLTVV.

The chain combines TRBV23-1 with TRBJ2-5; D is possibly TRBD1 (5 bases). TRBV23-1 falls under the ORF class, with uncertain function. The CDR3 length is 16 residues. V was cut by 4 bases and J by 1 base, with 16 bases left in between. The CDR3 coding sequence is TGCGCCAGCAGTCCCCCGGCACAGGCGTTCCAAGAGACCCAGTACTTC. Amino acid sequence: CASSPPAQAFQETQYF.